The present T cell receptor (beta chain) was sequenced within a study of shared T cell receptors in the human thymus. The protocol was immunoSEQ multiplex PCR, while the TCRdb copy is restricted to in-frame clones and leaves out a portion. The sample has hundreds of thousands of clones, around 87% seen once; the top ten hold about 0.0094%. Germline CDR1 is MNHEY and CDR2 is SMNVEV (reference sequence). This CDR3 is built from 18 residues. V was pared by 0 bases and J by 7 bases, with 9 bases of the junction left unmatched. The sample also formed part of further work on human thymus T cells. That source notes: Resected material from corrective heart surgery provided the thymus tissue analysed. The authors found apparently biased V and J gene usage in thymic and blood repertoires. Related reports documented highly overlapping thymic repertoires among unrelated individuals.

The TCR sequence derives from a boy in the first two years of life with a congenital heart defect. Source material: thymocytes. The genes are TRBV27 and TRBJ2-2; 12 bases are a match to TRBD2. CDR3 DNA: TGTGCCAGCAGTTTATCCCCCCTAGCGGGAGGGAATGACGGGGAGCTGTTTTTT. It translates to CASSLSPLAGGNDGELFF.